The clone carrying this TCR beta chain was recorded only once. Antigen specificity is unknown. The CDR3 is 13 residues long. Germline V gene sequence: CDR1 DFQATT, CDR2 SNEGSKA (reference sequence). Trimming cost V 5 bases and J 1 base; bases outside gene matches: 3. The sample is drawn from a study of T cell repertoires in cytomegalovirus infection. Study-wide results and limits: What dominated the ex vivo response were HLA-C-restricted CMV-specific TCR beta clonotypes.

MiXCR was run by TCRdb on the reads, yielding one entry per CDR3 protein. Of under 800,000 distinct CDR3 sequences in the sample, more than 20% were seen once. The TCR was taken from a human donor in good health (CMV status not recorded). Some clones in this sample may be carry-over from other donors' samples. Sequenced sample: CD8+ T cells from PBMCs. The chain couples TRBV20-1 to TRBJ1-1; 8 nucleotides match TRBD1. The CDR3 protein is CSAPTGENTEAFF. CDR3 bases: TGCAGTGCTCCGACAGGGGAGAACACTGAAGCTTTCTTT.